This T cell receptor beta chain was found in a study of T cell responses to AZD1222 COVID-19 vaccine. Overall study findings and caveats: Dominant CD4 TCR responses targeted spike regions 160-218 and 743-854. As reported, nearly half of all spike-specific TCRs target variant regions that are unmutated. Baseline antibody screening turned up just a handful of seropositive AZD1222 recipients.

A remark on this clone: Its antigen is unidentified.

This CDR3 spans 17 amino acids. The method was immunoSEQ multiplex PCR; TCRdb's version includes in-frame clones alone and lacks a portion of them. The table lists 100,000 or so clones, 80% to 90% of them singletons. The chain carries TRBV12-2 and TRBJ1-1; the table's D call of TRBD1 was not tested on the DNA. TRBV12-2 represents a pseudogene. The origin of this receptor is an adult who received the AZD1222 COVID-19 vaccine. The sequences come from peripheral blood, collected 28 days after the second AZD1222 dose. CDR3 coding DNA: TGTGCAAGTCGCTTAAACGGCAGGGCTGGGGTAAACACTGAAGCTTTCTTT. As protein: CASRLNGRAGVNTEAFF.